This entry describes one TCR beta chain. The target antigen is unknown. The sample belongs to a study of T cell responses to AZD1222 COVID-19 vaccine. Study outcomes and limitations: Repertoire collection took place solely once the T cell response had peaked. Spike-specific TCR breadth and depth both grew after two AZD1222 doses. Spike as a whole was targeted by vaccine-associated CD4 TCRs, dominant at 160-218 and 743-854.

Assay used: immunoSEQ multiplex PCR; TCRdb lists only in-frame clones, some missing. This sample has roughly 110,000 clones, with under 90% found just once. Between the trimmed V and J ends, which lost 1 base and 0 bases, there was a span of 11 bases. Germline loops: CDR1 SGHNT, CDR2 YENEEA. The CDR3 runs to 16 residues. Sequenced material: peripheral blood, taken on day 0 of AZD1222 vaccination. This chain uses TRBV11-3 with TRBJ2-3; possibly TRBD2 for D (6 bases). This clonotype was obtained from an adult in good health. CDR3 sequence: CASSLVAGLSTDTQYF. In DNA, the CDR3 is TGTGCCAGCAGCTTAGTCGCGGGACTTAGCACAGATACGCAGTATTTT.